This paragraph reports one T cell receptor (beta chain). Its antigen is still unknown. The CDR3 sequence is 16 residues long. The trim removed 6 bases at V and 3 bases at J, leaving 8 bases unmatched. Germline V gene sequence: CDR1 SGDLS, CDR2 YYNGEE. These data originate in a study of cytomegalovirus exposure and HLA in healthy donors. The study's findings and limits: Researchers had no immune exposure information except CMV serostatus available. Cytomegalovirus association was listed for 164 TCR beta chains.

13 Jbeta primers and 60 Vbeta primers were used for the PCR. Libraries were prepared by immunoSEQ multiplex PCR; TCRdb keeps only in-frame clonotypes and omits some of them. This sample has about 170,000 clones, with about 82% found just once. Sequencing used PBMCs. The chain combines TRBV9 with TRBJ2-2, with 10 bases aligning to TRBD2. The source is a female donor in good health and CMV-seronegative. In DNA form, the CDR3 reads TGTGCCAGCACCGGAAGGACTAGCGGCTACACCGGGGAGCTGTTTTTT. Its protein product is CASTGRTSGYTGELFF. The variable domain in full, with the rest retrieved from reference TRBV9 and TRBJ2-2, is DSGVTQTPKHLITATGQRVTLRCSPRSGDLSVYWYQQSLDQGLQFLIQYYNGEERAKGNILERFSAQQFPDLHSELNLSSLELGDSALYFCASTGRTSGYTGELFFGEGSRLTVL.